This passage covers 8 T cell receptor beta chains from one sample sequenced in a study of cytomegalovirus exposure and HLA in healthy donors. Profiled with immunoSEQ multiplex PCR; TCRdb holds only in-frame clones, not every one. The sample contains under 250,000 clones, approximately 84% of which appear only once. The sample comprised PBMCs. The receptors shown here come from a man aged 18 to 30 in good health and CMV-seropositive.

The chain joins TRBV27 to TRBJ2-5, with TRBD1 matching 11 bases. Losses at the gene ends were 6 bases for V and 4 bases for J; bases not matched to a gene: 7. The CDR3 has 15 residues. Germline values: CDR1 MNHEY, CDR2 SMNVEV (reference sequence). CDR3 bases: TGTGCCAGCAGCGTTGGGACAGGGGGATCAGAGACCCAGTACTTC. As protein: CASSVGTGGSETQYF.

A single count supports this clone. V usage is TRBV9 and J usage is TRBJ2-7, with 7 bases lining up with TRBD1. Germline CDR1 and CDR2: SGDLS and YYNGEE. The V and J ends lost 3 bases and 6 bases, in that order; junction bases with no gene match: 3. The CDR3 loop spans 12 amino acids. The CDR3 DNA follows: TGTGCCAGCAGCGCAACAGGGGCCGAGCAGTACTTC. As protein: CASSATGAEQYF.

This chain links TRBV6-1 with TRBJ2-1, with D possibly being TRBD2 (6 bases). Germline loops: CDR1 MNHNS, CDR2 SASEGT. The CDR3 has 13 amino acids. V was pared by 2 bases and J by 15 bases, with 17 bases between. In DNA, the CDR3 is TGTGCCAGCAGTGAAACTAGCAGACCACGTCTGTTCTTC. Residues: CASSETSRPRLFF.

This sequence joins TRBV7-2 and TRBJ2-5; D could derive from TRBD1 or TRBD2 (5 bases each). The CDR3 sequence is 13 residues long. CDR1 is SGHTA and CDR2 is FQGNSA in the germline V gene. V lost 6 bases, J lost 4 bases, and 12 bases lay in between. The CDR3 region is CASSPGGGETQYF. The CDR3 DNA reads TGTGCCAGCAGTCCAGGTGGGGGAGAGACCCAGTACTTC.

The chain is built from TRBV19 and TRBJ2-6; D uncertain. The CDR3 runs to 16 residues. Trimming removed 4 bases at V and 4 bases at J, with 14 bases between. CDR1 LNHDA and CDR2 SQIVND come from the germline V gene (reference sequence). CDR3 coding DNA: TGTGCCAGTAGTAAGGTGCGAGGCGAGGGGGCCAACGTCCTGACTTTC. This translates into CASSKVRGEGANVLTF.

The rearrangement links TRBV7-8 to TRBJ2-7; D ambiguous. V gave up 0 bases and J gave up 4 bases, with 4 bases separating them. The CDR3 spans 12 residues. Germline CDR1 is SGHVS and CDR2 is FQNEAQ. CDR3 amino acids: CASSLAQYEQYF. CDR3 DNA sequence: TGTGCCAGCAGCTTAGCACAATACGAGCAGTACTTC.

The gene calls are TRBV11-2 and TRBJ2-7, with D possibly being TRBD1 (5 bases). V was cut by 1 base and J by 6 bases, with 16 bases left in between. There are 15 residues in the CDR3. The germline CDR1 and CDR2 sequences are SGHAT and FQNNGV. CDR3 residues: CASSLVTGSHFEQYF. CDR3 DNA: TGTGCCAGCAGCTTAGTTACAGGAAGCCATTTCGAGCAGTACTTC. Full variable domain (rest looked up from reference TRBV11-2 and TRBJ2-7): EAGVAQSPRYKIIEKRQSVAFWCNPISGHATLYWYQQILGQGPKLLIQFQNNGVVDDSQLPKDRFSAERLKGVDSTLKIQPAKLEDSAVYLCASSLVTGSHFEQYFGPGTRLTVT.

The chain joins TRBV4-3 to TRBJ2-3; TRBD2 matches at 14 bases. Germline lookup yields CDR1 LGHNA and CDR2 YSLEER. The CDR3 contains 20 residues. V dropped 2 bases and J dropped 1; count of bases not matched to a gene: 11. The CDR3, as DNA: TGCGCCAGCAGCCAATTATTAGGACTAGCGGGAGGTAGTGGCACAGATACGCAGTATTTT. Its protein product is CASSQLLGLAGGSGTDTQYF.